This T cell receptor (beta chain) was captured by sequencing in a study of CD8 T cells in ankylosing spondylitis. Researchers built TCR beta libraries using quantitative 5'-RACE with molecular barcodes. TCRdb reanalysed the 5' RACE reads using MiXCR and keeps one entry per CDR3 protein. The table includes just over 300,000 distinct CDR3 sequences, around 21% detected once. General study findings and limits: A motif of fewer than ten highly homologous TCR beta variants was seen as apparently characteristic of ankylosing spondylitis blood.

This CDR3 comprises 15 residues. Germline V CDR1 and CDR2: DFQATT, SNEGSKA (reference sequence). V was clipped by 0 bases and J by 8 bases; unmatched bases: 9. On this clonotype: What it recognizes is unknown.

The sequenced sample was blood, either unsorted or a sorted T cell fraction (not recorded which). This chain uses TRBV20-1 with TRBJ2-1; 8 nucleotides align to TRBD2. This clonotype originated in a female donor with ankylosing spondylitis or in good health (not recorded which). CDR3 coding DNA: TGCAGTGCTAGAGACGTGCCGGGAGGGCTGGATGAGCAGTTCTTC. Residues: CSARDVPGGLDEQFF.